This T cell receptor (beta chain) was identified in a study of blood T cell repertoires in COVID-19. The overall study: COVID-19 samples from acute and convalescent phases originated in the United States, Italy and Spain. Nucleic acid was either cDNA or gDNA, and it came from T cells, B-cell-depleted T cells, or PBMCs.

CDR3 length: 16 amino acids. Germline-derived CDR1 and CDR2 are SSHAT and FNYEAQ (reference sequence). Trimming stripped 2 bases from V and 0 bases from J, with 10 bases between. In the original analysis: Quantification of nucleated cells was approximated via reference gene primer amplification. Profiled with immunoSEQ multiplex PCR; TCRdb holds only in-frame clones, not every one. V, J and clone size reflect that table, while D and trimming were determined from the DNA. The sample consists of tens of thousands of clones, about 90% of them appearing once. The sample taken for sequencing was peripheral blood. The sequence derives from a human donor in a cohort sampled during active COVID-19. The chain couples TRBV7-7 to TRBJ2-2, with a weak D call TRBD2 (5 bases). The CDR3 loop reads CASSLTTGTNTGELFF. CDR3 sequence (DNA): TGTGCCAGCAGCTTAACTACGGGGACGAACACCGGGGAGCTGTTTTTT.